Here is one T cell receptor beta chain with its context. Its antigen is unidentified. The sample is drawn from a study of blood T cells in healthy people across ages. Through a sample-barcoded 5' primer and a J-beta primer mix, a second PCR was run for roughly 6 to 12 cycles. Each CDR3 protein gets one entry after TCRdb re-called the 5' RACE reads with MiXCR. The sample lists some 1,000,000 distinct CDR3 sequences, approximately 25% occurring once. This CDR3 has 12 residues. V lost 0 bases and J lost 9, with 6 bases in between. Germline V gene sequence: CDR1 MNHEY, CDR2 SVGAGI. Regarding the study as a whole: The diversity estimates, figures obtained from one million T cells, were considered underestimates.

The data also belong to a second study, concerning T cells of mothers and their children. That report notes: Material was donated by three healthy Caucasian mothers and their six children.

The V call is TRBV6-5, the J call TRBJ2-1; D call uncertain. Input material: blood. The source of this sequence is a girl aged 2 to 9 in good health. The chain's CDR3 is CASSYSSFEQFF. The CDR3 DNA sequence: TGTGCCAGCAGTTACTCCTCATTTGAGCAGTTCTTC.